One sample yielded the 10 T cell receptor beta chains listed below, sequenced in a study of vaccination and CD4 T cells after COVID-19. Treatment indicated: approximately 9-day PBMC culture with coronavirus spike peptide pools or control peptides (ViraFEST assay). No antigens are known for them. Cultured CD4+ T-cell DNA underwent Oncomine TCR Beta short-read sequencing. TCRdb redid the calling of the PCR reads with MiXCR, one entry per CDR3 protein. This table has over 3,000 distinct CDR3 sequences, about 24% appearing once. This material consisted of CD4+ T cells from blood, cultured in vitro, taken after SARS-CoV-2 vaccination. All receptors derive from a human donor who had recovered from COVID-19.

By share of the sample, this clonotype is medium-sized. This sequence joins TRBV20-1 and TRBJ1-2; D gene ambiguous. The germline V gene encodes CDR1 DFQATT and CDR2 SNEGSKA (reference sequence). The CDR3 is made up of 12 amino acids. The V gene lost 3 bases and the J gene lost 10 bases, with 15 bases spanning the gap. CDR3 nucleotide sequence: TGCAGTGCTAGTGAAATCGCACCTGTCTACACCTTC. Protein sequence: CSASEIAPVYTF.

This clonotype came up a few times. The gene calls are TRBV7-8 and TRBJ2-3; D gene uncertain. V was pared by 0 bases and J by 0 bases, with 10 bases between. CDR3 length: 16 residues. Germline V gene data show CDR1 as SGHVS and CDR2 as FQNEAQ. The CDR3 reads CASSLAGSSSTDTQYF. Here the CDR3 DNA reads TGTGCCAGCAGCTTAGCGGGCAGCAGTAGCACAGATACGCAGTATTTT. Filled out from reference TRBV7-8 and TRBJ2-3, the complete variable domain reads GAGVSQSPRYKVAKRGQDVALRCDPISGHVSLFWYQQALGQGPEFLTYFQNEAQLDKSGLPSDRFFAERPEGSVSTLKIQRTQQEDSAVYLCASSLAGSSSTDTQYFGPGTRLTVL.

This clonotype is classed as medium-sized. V gene TRBV6-1 combines with J gene TRBJ2-5, with D perhaps matching TRBD1 (5 bases). The V end was cut by 3 bases, the J end by 5 bases, with 16 bases between. The V gene's germline CDR1 is MNHNS and CDR2 SASEGT. The CDR3 totals 15 residues. The CDR3 nucleotides are TGTGCCAGCAGTGAGACAGTGGAAGGGTTTGAGACCCAGTACTTC. This encodes CASSETVEGFETQYF.

As concerns this clonotype: One base away lies a much larger clone, so this may be a sequencing read error. The chain carries TRBV20-1 and TRBJ2-7; 9 nucleotides align to TRBD1. The V gene's germline CDR1 is DFQATT and CDR2 SNEGSKA (reference sequence). J lost 3 bases, V lost 5 bases, and 5 bases had no gene match. The CDR3 has 13 amino acids. CDR3 protein: CSAGTDRGYEQYF. The CDR3 DNA reads TGCAGTGCTGGGACGGACAGGGGCTACGAGCAGTACTTC.

This clonotype was seen only a few times. V is TRBV21-1 and J is TRBJ1-6. TRBV21-1 is a pseudogene segment. CDR3 length: 13 residues. CDR3 in amino acids: CANGRGAHSPLHF. The CDR3 bases are TGTGCCAACGGGAGGGGTGCTCATTCACCCCTCCACTTT.

This chain connects TRBV5-1 to TRBJ1-1, with D tentatively TRBD1 (5 bases). The CDR3 is made up of 13 amino acids. CDR1 and CDR2 from the germline V gene are SGHRS and YFSETQ. With 2 bases removed from V and 4 bases from J, the gap between germline ends came to 9 bases. The CDR3 is CASSLGTGTEAFF. The DNA for the CDR3 is TGCGCCAGCAGCTTAGGGACCGGCACTGAAGCTTTCTTT.

This clonotype has a count of ten or more. V gene TRBV7-9 combines with J gene TRBJ1-2; tentative D call: TRBD1 (5 bases). The V end lost 3 bases, the J end lost 2 bases, and 7 bases lay between the germline ends. CDR3 size: 13 residues. Germline CDR1 SEHNR, CDR2 FQNEAQ (reference sequence). CDR3 sequence: CASSFAGNYGYTF. The CDR3 DNA is TGTGCCAGCAGCTTCGCAGGGAACTATGGCTACACCTTC. The full variable domain, completed using reference TRBV7-9 and TRBJ1-2, is DTGVSQNPRHKITKRGQNVTFRCDPISEHNRLYWYRQTLGQGPEFLTYFQNEAQLEKSRLLSDRFSAERPKGSFSTLEIQRTEQGDSAMYLCASSFAGNYGYTFGSGTRLTVV.

V is TRBV15 and J is TRBJ2-1; 7 bases line up with TRBD1. The CDR3 has 16 amino acids. Germline V lookup: CDR1 LNHNV, CDR2 YYDKDF (reference sequence). With V trimmed by 3 bases and J by 7 bases, 12 bases remained unmatched. CDR3 residues: CATSSRTRGRGNEQFF. The CDR3 DNA is TGTGCCACCAGCAGCCGGACAAGGGGGCGCGGAAATGAGCAGTTCTTC.

The chain links TRBV4-1 to TRBJ2-7, with 7 bases fitting TRBD2. CDR1 MGHRA and CDR2 YSYEKL come from the germline V gene. With 0 bases clipped from V and 3 bases from J, the junction kept 11 bases outside the gene matches. CDR3 size: 17 residues. CDR3 coding DNA: TGCGCCAGCAGCCAAGAGAAATGGGGACTACCTTTCTACGAGCAGTACTTC. It yields the protein CASSQEKWGLPFYEQYF.

The chain has TRBV7-2 and TRBJ2-1, with D possibly called TRBD1 or TRBD2 (5 bases each). CDR1 is SGHTA and CDR2 is FQGNSA in the germline V gene. CDR3 length: 15 residues. Deletions cut 3 bases from V and 2 bases from J, with 11 bases between. The chain's CDR3 is CASSLVGVPYNEQFF. For the CDR3, the DNA is TGTGCCAGCAGCTTGGTGGGGGTTCCCTACAATGAGCAGTTCTTC.